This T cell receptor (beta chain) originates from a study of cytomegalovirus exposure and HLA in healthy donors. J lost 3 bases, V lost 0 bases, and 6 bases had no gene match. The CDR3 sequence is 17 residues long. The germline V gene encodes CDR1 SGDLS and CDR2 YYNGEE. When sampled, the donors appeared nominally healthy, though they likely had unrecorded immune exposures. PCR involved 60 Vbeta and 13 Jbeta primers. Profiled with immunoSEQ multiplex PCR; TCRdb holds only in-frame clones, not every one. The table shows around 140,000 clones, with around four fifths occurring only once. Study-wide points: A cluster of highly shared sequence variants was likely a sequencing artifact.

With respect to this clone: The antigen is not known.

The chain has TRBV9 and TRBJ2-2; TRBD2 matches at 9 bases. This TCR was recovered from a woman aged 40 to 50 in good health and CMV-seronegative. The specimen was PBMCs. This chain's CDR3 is CASSVDGGRADTGELFF. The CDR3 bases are TGTGCCAGCAGCGTAGATGGCGGGAGGGCCGACACCGGGGAGCTGTTTTTT.